The next 12 T cell receptor beta chains were all read from a single sample in a study of T cells after yellow fever vaccination (dated by TCRdb to about 2019). The sample's treatment or condition, from its label and the paper: live attenuated yellow fever vaccine strain. Libraries came from 5' RACE. TCRdb shows the sequencer as Illumina NovaSeq 6000. Through fastp at Q25 and MiXCR, TCRdb rebuilt clones from the public reads, retaining in-frame beta chains. Rows matching on CDR3 protein sequence are summarized as one entry with the most common DNA and genes. The sample table shows some 240,000 distinct CDR3 sequences, and around 3.1% are seen once. The leading ten clones occupy under 3.5% of the sample. The source was CD4+ T cells sorted from PBMCs, collected 10 days after the yellow fever booster vaccination. These receptors originate from a man between 18 and 29 years old who received the YFV17D yellow fever vaccine.

This clonotype has just a few counts. The J gene is TRBJ2-3, the V gene TRBV20-1; D is possibly TRBD1 (6 bases). V was shortened by 3 bases and J by 4 bases, with 17 bases between the two germline ends. This CDR3 contains 15 residues. Germline values: CDR1 DFQATT, CDR2 SNEGSKA (reference sequence). CDR3 bases: TGCAGTGCTAGTAACCCACAGGGCTCTCCAGATACGCAGTATTTT. It codes for CSASNPQGSPDTQYF.

This clonotype was counted at least ten times. This chain links TRBV4-2 with TRBJ2-1; 8 bases are a match to TRBD2. The germline gives CDR1 LGHNA, CDR2 YNFKEQ. The CDR3 sequence is 16 residues long. V was clipped by 1 base and J by 4 bases; unmatched bases: 6. CDR3 DNA sequence: TGTGCCAGCAGCCAAGTCCACGGGGGGGCTTACAATGAGCAGTTCTTC. Its translation: CASSQVHGGAYNEQFF.

This clonotype occurred a few times. The genes are TRBV12-3 or TRBV12-4 and TRBJ2-5; tentatively, D is TRBD2 (6 bases). Trimming stripped 5 bases from V and 0 bases from J, with 10 bases between. The CDR3 is 14 amino acids. The CDR3 loop is CASSRRDYQETQYF. The CDR3 coding sequence is TGTGCCAGCAGTCGCCGGGACTACCAAGAGACCCAGTACTTC.

This clonotype was seen a few times. The V gene is TRBV5-1, the J gene TRBJ1-2; perhaps TRBD1 as D (6 bases). The V end was cut by 3 bases, the J end by 8 bases, with 20 bases between. CDR1 SGHRS and CDR2 YFSETQ come from the germline V gene. This CDR3 comprises 15 residues. The CDR3 region has the DNA TGCGCCAGCAGCTCTCGGGGACAAGGGGATAGCGGCTACACCTTC. It encodes CASSSRGQGDSGYTF.

The chain uses TRBV2 and TRBJ2-1; TRBD2 matches 10 bases. Germline lookup yields CDR1 SNHLY and CDR2 FYNNEI. Unmatched junction bases numbered 14, after V lost 6 bases and J lost 0 bases. The CDR3 runs 19 residues. The CDR3 DNA follows: TGTGCCAGCAGCGCCGCCACTACCCAGCGGGGGGGCTCCTACAATGAGCAGTTCTTC. This sequence encodes CASSAATTQRGGSYNEQFF.

This clonotype has at least ten counts. The CDR3 region has the DNA TGTGCCAGCAGCCAAGCCAGGGCCACTGAAGCTTTCTTT. Translated, it gives CASSQARATEAFF. The chain has TRBV4-2 and TRBJ1-1; a possible D gene is TRBD1 (5 bases). With 1 base removed from V and 4 bases from J, the gap between germline ends came to 7 bases. The CDR3 has 13 residues. Germline V gene lookup returns CDR1 LGHNA and CDR2 YNFKEQ.

This clonotype has at least ten counts. This chain connects TRBV5-1 to TRBJ1-1; maybe TRBD1 (6 bases). Trimming removed 3 bases at V and 4 bases at J, with 10 bases between. This CDR3 is built from 13 residues. CDR1 is SGHRS and CDR2 is YFSETQ in the germline V gene. For the CDR3, the DNA is TGCGCCAGCAGCTACGGACAGTCCACTGAAGCTTTCTTT. It yields the protein CASSYGQSTEAFF.

A few counts support this clonotype. This sequence joins TRBV4-2 and TRBJ2-5; 9 bases agree with TRBD2. In germline, CDR1 is LGHNA, CDR2 YNFKEQ. CDR3 size: 15 residues. With 1 base clipped from V and 5 bases from J, the junction kept 5 bases outside the gene matches. The CDR3 region has the DNA TGTGCCAGCAGCCAAGGACTAGCGGTCGTGGAGACCCAGTACTTC. Residues: CASSQGLAVVETQYF.

This clonotype occurred many times. The J gene is TRBJ2-1, the V gene TRBV6-1; 9 bases match TRBD1. The CDR3 is made up of 17 amino acids. V was clipped by 9 bases and J by 0 bases; unmatched bases: 12. Germline loops: CDR1 MNHNS, CDR2 SASEGT. The DNA for the CDR3 is TGTGCCAGACACCACGGGGACAGGGACAACTCCTACAATGAGCAGTTCTTC. Translated, it gives CARHHGDRDNSYNEQFF.

This clonotype was counted at least ten times. J is TRBJ2-7 and V is TRBV2, with 7 bases fitting TRBD1. Germline V gives CDR1 SNHLY, CDR2 FYNNEI. The CDR3 spans 12 residues. V trimming: 4 bases; J trimming: 3 bases; junction bases outside the gene matches: 0. CDR3 region: CASSGQGYEQYV. The CDR3 bases are TGTGCCAGCAGTGGACAGGGCTACGAGCAGTACGTC.

This clonotype came up many times. CDR3 coding DNA: TGTGCCAGCAGTTTACAGGCCGGGTCCCCCCGGCAGTACTTC. This gives the protein CASSLQAGSPRQYF. The V call is TRBV12-3 or TRBV12-4, the J call TRBJ2-7; D not resolved. CDR3 length equals 14 residues. Trimming removed 2 bases from V and 9 bases from J, with 17 bases in between.

This clonotype was observed many times. V and J are TRBV10-3 and TRBJ2-5; D is perhaps TRBD1 or TRBD2 (5 bases each). Germline CDR1 is ENHRY and CDR2 is SYGVKD. The CDR3 consists of 14 residues. The V end was cut by 3 bases, the J end by 6 bases, with 14 bases between. The CDR3 sequence: CAISESWGSQTQYF. Here the CDR3 DNA reads TGTGCCATCAGTGAATCTTGGGGGTCCCAGACCCAGTACTTC.